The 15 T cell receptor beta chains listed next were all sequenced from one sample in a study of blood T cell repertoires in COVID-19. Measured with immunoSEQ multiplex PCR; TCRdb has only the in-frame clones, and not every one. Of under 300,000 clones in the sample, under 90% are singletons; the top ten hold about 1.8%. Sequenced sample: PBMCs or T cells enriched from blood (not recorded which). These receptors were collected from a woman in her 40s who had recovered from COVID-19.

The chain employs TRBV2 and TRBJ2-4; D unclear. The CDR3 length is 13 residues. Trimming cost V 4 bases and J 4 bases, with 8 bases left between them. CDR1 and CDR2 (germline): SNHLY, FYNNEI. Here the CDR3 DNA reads TGTGCCAGCAGTGTATCCGAGAAAAACATTCAGTACTTC. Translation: CASSVSEKNIQYF.

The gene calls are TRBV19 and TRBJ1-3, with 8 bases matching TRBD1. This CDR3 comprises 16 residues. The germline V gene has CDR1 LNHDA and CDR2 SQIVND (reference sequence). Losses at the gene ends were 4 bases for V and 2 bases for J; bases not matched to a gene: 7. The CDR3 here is CASSTPGGAAGNTIYF. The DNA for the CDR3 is TGTGCCAGTAGTACTCCAGGGGGCGCAGCTGGAAACACCATATATTTT. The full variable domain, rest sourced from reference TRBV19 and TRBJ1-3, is DGGITQSPKYLFRKEGQNVTLSCEQNLNHDAMYWYRQDPGQGLRLIYYSQIVNDFQKGDIAEGYSVSREKKESFPLTVTSAQKNPTAFYLCASSTPGGAAGNTIYFGEGSWLTVV.

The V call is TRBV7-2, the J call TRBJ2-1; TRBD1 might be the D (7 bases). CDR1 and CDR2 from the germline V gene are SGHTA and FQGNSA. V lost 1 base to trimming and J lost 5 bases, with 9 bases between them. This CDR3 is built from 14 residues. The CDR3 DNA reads TGTGCCAGCAGCTTAGGGAGGGGGCACAATGAGCAGTTCTTC. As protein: CASSLGRGHNEQFF.

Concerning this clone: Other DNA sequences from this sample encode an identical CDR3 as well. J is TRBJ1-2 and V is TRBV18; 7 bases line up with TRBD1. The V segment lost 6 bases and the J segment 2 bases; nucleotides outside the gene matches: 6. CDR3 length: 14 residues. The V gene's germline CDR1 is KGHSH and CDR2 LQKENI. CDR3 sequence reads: CASSPTGKNYGYTF. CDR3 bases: TGTGCCAGCTCGCCGACAGGGAAGAACTATGGCTACACCTTC. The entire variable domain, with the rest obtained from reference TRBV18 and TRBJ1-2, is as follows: NAGVMQNPRHLVRRRGQEARLRCSPMKGHSHVYWYRQLPEEGLKFMVYLQKENIIDESGMPKERFSAEFPKEGPSILRIQQVVRGDSAAYFCASSPTGKNYGYTFGSGTRLTVV.

As DNA, the CDR3 is TGTGCCAGTAGTACCCGACAGGGAGCGGATGAGACCCAGTACTTC. Its protein product is CASSTRQGADETQYF. The chain has TRBV19 and TRBJ2-5, with 7 bases that match TRBD1. There are 15 residues in the CDR3. Germline V CDR1 and CDR2: LNHDA, SQIVND (reference sequence). The V segment lost 4 bases and the J segment 5 bases; nucleotides outside the gene matches: 10. Variable domain in full (rest from reference TRBV19 and TRBJ2-5): DGGITQSPKYLFRKEGQNVTLSCEQNLNHDAMYWYRQDPGQGLRLIYYSQIVNDFQKGDIAEGYSVSREKKESFPLTVTSAQKNPTAFYLCASSTRQGADETQYFGPGTRLLVL.

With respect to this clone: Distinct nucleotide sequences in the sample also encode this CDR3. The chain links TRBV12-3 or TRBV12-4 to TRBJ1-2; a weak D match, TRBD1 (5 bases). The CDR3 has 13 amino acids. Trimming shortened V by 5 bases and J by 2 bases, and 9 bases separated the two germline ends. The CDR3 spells CASSRDSNYGYTF. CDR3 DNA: TGTGCCAGCAGTCGCGACAGCAACTATGGCTACACCTTC.

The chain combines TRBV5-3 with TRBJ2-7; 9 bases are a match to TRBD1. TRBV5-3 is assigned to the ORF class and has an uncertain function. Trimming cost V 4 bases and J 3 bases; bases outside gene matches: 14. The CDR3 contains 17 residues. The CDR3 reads CARSESDRGRFGYEQYF. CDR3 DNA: TGTGCCAGAAGCGAAAGTGACAGGGGGAGGTTTGGCTACGAGCAGTACTTC.

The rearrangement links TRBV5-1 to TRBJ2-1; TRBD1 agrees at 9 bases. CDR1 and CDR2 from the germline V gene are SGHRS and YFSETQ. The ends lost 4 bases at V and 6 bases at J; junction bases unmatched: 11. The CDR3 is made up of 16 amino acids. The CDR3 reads CASSPQPGQGRNEQFF. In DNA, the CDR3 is TGCGCCAGCAGCCCACAGCCAGGACAGGGGCGCAATGAGCAGTTCTTC. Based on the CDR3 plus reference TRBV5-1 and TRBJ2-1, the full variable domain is KAGVTQTPRYLIKTRGQQVTLSCSPISGHRSVSWYQQTPGQGLQFLFEYFSETQRNKGNFPGRFSGRQFSNSRSEMNVSTLELGDSALYLCASSPQPGQGRNEQFFGPGTRLTVL.

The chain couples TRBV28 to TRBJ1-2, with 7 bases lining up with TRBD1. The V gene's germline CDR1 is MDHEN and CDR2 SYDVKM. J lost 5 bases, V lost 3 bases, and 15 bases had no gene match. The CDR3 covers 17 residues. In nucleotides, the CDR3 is TGTGCCAGCAGTTTCGTTAAAGGGGGCAAGTCTTCATATGGCTACACCTTC. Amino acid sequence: CASSFVKGGKSSYGYTF.

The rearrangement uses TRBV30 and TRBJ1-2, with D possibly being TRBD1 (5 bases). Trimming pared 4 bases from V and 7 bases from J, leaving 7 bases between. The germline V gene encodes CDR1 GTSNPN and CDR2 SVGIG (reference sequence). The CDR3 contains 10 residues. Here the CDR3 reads CAWKGFGYTF. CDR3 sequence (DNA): TGTGCCTGGAAGGGGTTTGGCTACACCTTC.

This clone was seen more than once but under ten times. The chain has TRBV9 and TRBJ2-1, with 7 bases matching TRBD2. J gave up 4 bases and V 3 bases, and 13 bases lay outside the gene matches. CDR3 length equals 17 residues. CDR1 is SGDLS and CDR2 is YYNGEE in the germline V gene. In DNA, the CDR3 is TGTGCCAGCAGCGCGTCTTCCGGGACTATCCGTTACAATGAGCAGTTCTTC. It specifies CASSASSGTIRYNEQFF.

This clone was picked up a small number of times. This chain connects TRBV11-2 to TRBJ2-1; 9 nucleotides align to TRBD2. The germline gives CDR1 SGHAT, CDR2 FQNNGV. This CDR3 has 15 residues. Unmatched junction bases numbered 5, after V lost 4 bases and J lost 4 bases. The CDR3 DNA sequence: TGTGCCAGCAGCTCACGGACTAGCGCGTACAATGAGCAGTTCTTC. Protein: CASSSRTSAYNEQFF.

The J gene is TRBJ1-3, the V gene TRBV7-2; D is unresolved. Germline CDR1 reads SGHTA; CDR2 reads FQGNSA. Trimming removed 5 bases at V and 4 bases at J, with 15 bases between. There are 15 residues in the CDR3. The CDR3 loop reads CASSAGQAGGNTIYF. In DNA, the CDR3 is TGTGCCAGCAGCGCGGGCCAAGCAGGCGGAAACACCATATATTTT.

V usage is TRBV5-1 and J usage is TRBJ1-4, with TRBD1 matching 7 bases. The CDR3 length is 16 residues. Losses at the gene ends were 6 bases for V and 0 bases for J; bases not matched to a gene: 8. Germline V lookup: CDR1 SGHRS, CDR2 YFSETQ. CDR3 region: CASKSDRPATNEKLFF. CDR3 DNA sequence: TGCGCCAGCAAATCGGACAGGCCCGCAACTAATGAAAAACTGTTTTTT.

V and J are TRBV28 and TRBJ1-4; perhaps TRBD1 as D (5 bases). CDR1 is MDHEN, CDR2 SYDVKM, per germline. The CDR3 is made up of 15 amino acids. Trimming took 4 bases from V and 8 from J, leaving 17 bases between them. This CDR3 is CASSSSGKDYEKLFF. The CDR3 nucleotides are TGTGCCAGCAGTTCCTCAGGGAAGGATTACGAAAAACTGTTTTTT.